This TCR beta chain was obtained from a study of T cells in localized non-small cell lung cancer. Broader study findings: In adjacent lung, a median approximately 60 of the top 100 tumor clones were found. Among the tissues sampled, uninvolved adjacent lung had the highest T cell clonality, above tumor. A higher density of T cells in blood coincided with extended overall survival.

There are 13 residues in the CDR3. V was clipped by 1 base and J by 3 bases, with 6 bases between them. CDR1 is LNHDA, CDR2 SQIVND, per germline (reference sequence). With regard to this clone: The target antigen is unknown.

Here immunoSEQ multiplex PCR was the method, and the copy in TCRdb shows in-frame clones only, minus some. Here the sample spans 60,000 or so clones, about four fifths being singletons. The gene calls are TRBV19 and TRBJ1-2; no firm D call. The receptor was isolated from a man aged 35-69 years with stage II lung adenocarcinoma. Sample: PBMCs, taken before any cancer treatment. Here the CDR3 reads CASSIGSYYGYTF. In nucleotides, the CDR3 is TGTGCCAGTAGTATAGGGAGTTACTATGGCTACACCTTC.